The 6 T cell receptor beta chains given below trace back to one sample, sequenced in a study of vaccination and CD4 T cells after COVID-19. Their antigen targets remain unknown. Sample treatment: roughly 10-day PBMC culture with coronavirus spike peptide pools or control peptides (ViraFEST assay). The study sequenced cultured CD4+ T cell DNA using the Oncomine TCR Beta short-read assay. TCRdb reprocessed the PCR reads with MiXCR, giving one entry per CDR3 protein. The sample has 15,000 to 25,000 distinct CDR3 sequences, 52% seen once. Sequenced sample: CD4+ T cells from blood, cultured in vitro. These receptors originate from a human donor who had recovered from COVID-19.

The chain couples TRBV20-1 to TRBJ1-4; maybe TRBD1 (5 bases). CDR3 length: 14 residues. V lost 1 base to trimming and J lost 7 bases, with 13 bases between them. CDR1 is DFQATT and CDR2 is SNEGSKA in the germline V gene (reference sequence). CDR3 amino acids: CSARGGGSVEKLFF. DNA for the CDR3: TGCAGTGCTAGAGGTGGGGGGTCGGTTGAAAAACTGTTTTTT.

This chain joins TRBV11-2 and TRBJ2-7; TRBD1 matches 8 bases. CDR1 and CDR2 from the germline V gene are SGHAT and FQNNGV. The CDR3 consists of 14 residues. Trimming removed 1 base from V and 2 bases from J; junction bases left unmatched: 1. CDR3 sequence: CASSLADRAYEQYF. In nucleotides, the CDR3 is TGTGCCAGCAGCTTAGCGGACAGGGCCTACGAGCAGTACTTC.

The chain is built from TRBV20-1 and TRBJ1-6; D not resolved. Germline CDR1 is DFQATT and CDR2 is SNEGSKA (reference sequence). The V gene lost 0 bases and the J gene lost 6 bases, with 12 bases spanning the gap. The CDR3 is 15 amino acids. The chain's CDR3 is CSAREEPLLNSPLHF. In DNA, the CDR3 is TGCAGTGCTAGAGAGGAACCTCTCCTTAATTCACCCCTCCACTTT.

V and J are TRBV6-1 and TRBJ1-1, with 8 bases that match TRBD1. This CDR3 spans 11 amino acids. With V trimmed by 9 bases and J by 10 bases, 7 bases remained unmatched. Germline-derived CDR1 and CDR2 are MNHNS and SASEGT. The CDR3 DNA reads as TGTGCCAGTTCCTTACAGGGGGGAGCTTTCTTT. Translated, it gives CASSLQGGAFF.

The chain combines TRBV7-3 with TRBJ2-1; TRBD2 matches 12 bases. The trim removed 5 bases at V and 4 bases at J, leaving 6 bases unmatched. Germline V CDR1 and CDR2: SGHTA, FQGTGA. The CDR3 is 16 residues long. The CDR3 loop reads CASSLRTSGVYNEQFF. The DNA for the CDR3 is TGTGCCAGCAGCCTAAGGACTAGCGGGGTGTACAATGAGCAGTTCTTC.

The rearrangement uses TRBV7-8 and TRBJ1-2; weak D call: TRBD1 (5 bases). V shed 2 bases and J shed 3 bases, with 22 bases lying between them. CDR3 size: 18 residues. CDR1 and CDR2 (germline): SGHVS, FQNEAQ. The CDR3 region has the DNA TGTGCCAGCAGCTTAACGTCCTTTTGGACGGGGGGGGACTATGGCTACACCTTC. It translates to CASSLTSFWTGGDYGYTF.